The rows below give T cell receptor beta chains drawn from one sample of a study of blood T cell repertoires in COVID-19. The repertoire was sequenced with immunoSEQ multiplex PCR; TCRdb's copy has only in-frame clones and lacks some. The sample includes about 520,000 clones, 75% to 90% seen only once; the top ten take 3% to 3.5%. Material: peripheral blood. The receptor set was obtained from a human donor in a cohort sampled during active COVID-19. Both conserved end residues are part of each CDR3. D genes are given only for firm matches. Not every row has a clone size; where given, it reads once, few, many or a size class.

d_call | clone_size | j_call | v_call | cdr3_nt | cdr3_aa
- | - | TRBJ1-1 | TRBV3-1/TRBV3-2 | TGTGCCAGCAGCCAAGAACGGGACACCCGATTGAATGAAGCTTTCTTT | CASSQERDTRLNEAFF
TRBD2 | - | TRBJ2-1 | TRBV4-1 | TGCGCCAGCAGCCAGACACAGGGGACTAGCGGGCCTCCTAGCTCCTACAATGAGCAGTTCTTC | CASSQTQGTSGPPSSYNEQFF
TRBD2 | - | TRBJ2-2 | TRBV7-9 | TGTGCCAGCAGCTCTCCAGCGGGAGGGTCGAACACCGGGGAGCTGTTTTTT | CASSSPAGGSNTGELFF
TRBD1 | few | TRBJ1-3 | TRBV9 | TGTGCCAGCAGCGTAGGGTGGACAGGGAGAGGAAGCTCTGGAAACACCATATATTTT | CASSVGWTGRGSSGNTIYF
- | - | TRBJ1-6 | TRBV30 | TGTGCCTGGAGACAGCGGACTCGGATTAATTCACCCCTCCACTTT | CAWRQRTRINSPLHF
TRBD2 | - | TRBJ2-5 | TRBV19 | TGTGCCAGTAGCACGGGACTAGCGGGAGGAGAGACCCAGTACTTC | CASSTGLAGGETQYF
- | - | TRBJ2-3 | TRBV24-1 | TGTGCCACCCCCCCAGGGGGGGATACGCAGTATTTT | CATPPGGDTQYF
TRBD2 | - | TRBJ2-1 | TRBV5-1 | TGCGCCAGCAGCTTGGCCCCGGGACTAGCGGGAAAGTACAATGAGCAGTTCTTC | CASSLAPGLAGKYNEQFF
- | - | TRBJ2-2 | TRBV7-9 | TGTGCCAGCAGCTTAGCCCCGACAAACACCGGGGAGCTGTTTTTT | CASSLAPTNTGELFF
- | - | TRBJ1-2 | TRBV7-8 | TGTGCCAGCAGCTTAGAGAGGGGGTCGTATACAGGGCTATATGGCTACACCTTC | CASSLERGSYTGLYGYTF
- | - | TRBJ1-6 | TRBV21-1 | TGTGCCAGCAGCAAACGTGGGGACAGGGGGCGGGCGAACCATTCACCCCTCCACTTT | CASSKRGDRGRANHSPLHF
- | - | TRBJ2-1 | TRBV4-3 | TGCGCCAGCAGCCACGGACTAAAGCGAGCCAATGAGCAGTTCTTC | CASSHGLKRANEQFF
- | - | TRBJ2-7 | TRBV30 | TGTGCCGGGATTGGCGGGACAGAGGCCTACGAGCAGTACTTC | CAGIGGTEAYEQYF
TRBD1 | - | TRBJ1-1 | TRBV9 | TGTGCCAGCAGCGCGCACAGGGGGTTGAACACTGAAGCTTTCTTT | CASSAHRGLNTEAFF
- | - | TRBJ2-7 | TRBV2 | TGTGCCAGCAAGGGTGACAGGCACTCCTACGAGCAGTACTTC | CASKGDRHSYEQYF
- | - | TRBJ2-1 | TRBV15 | TGTGCCACCACCCCGACAGGCAATGAGCAGTTCTTC | CATTPTGNEQFF
TRBD2 | - | TRBJ2-5 | TRBV27 | TGTGCCAGCAGTCCCACAGCGGGAGTGGGTAGGGAGACCCAGTACTTC | CASSPTAGVGRETQYF
- | few | TRBJ2-7 | TRBV5-1 | TGCGCCAGCAGCTTGACGGGAGTAGCTTACGAGCAGTACTTC | CASSLTGVAYEQYF
TRBD2 | - | TRBJ2-5 | TRBV7-3 | TGTGCCAGCAGCTTAAGAGCGGGAGAACACCAAGAGACCCAGTACTTC | CASSLRAGEHQETQYF
TRBD1 | - | TRBJ1-1 | TRBV5-1 | TGCGCCAGCAGCTGGACAGGGGGATTCACTGAAGCTTTCTTT | CASSWTGGFTEAFF